This T cell receptor (beta chain) was captured in a study of blood T cells in healthy people across ages. A note on this clonotype: A junction boundary mismatches the germline segment, possibly from a read error.

A second PCR of about 6 to 11 cycles used a sample-barcoded 5' primer and a J-beta primer mix. In TCRdb, the 5' RACE reads were re-called with MiXCR into one record per CDR3 protein. The top ten hold approximately 0.75% of the sample, which has more than 1,000,000 distinct CDR3 sequences, about 23% seen once. This sample was also put to use in a study of T cells of mothers and their children.

The specimen sequenced was blood. The receptor comes from a girl aged 2-15 years in good health.

The CDR3 DNA reads as TGTGCCGGCAGCCTCGAGGTCCCCCACAGTGATAACTCTGGAAACACCATATATTTT. It translates to CAGSLEVPHSDNSGNTIYF. This chain joins TRBV6-1 and TRBJ1-3; no clear D. Per the germline V gene, CDR1 is MNHNS and CDR2 is SASEGT. CDR3 size: 19 residues.